This record looks at one T cell receptor beta chain sequence and its context. Unique molecular identifiers featured in how the TCRbeta library was prepared. A single record per CDR3 protein comes from TCRdb applying MiXCR to the PCR reads. The sample lists over 550,000 distinct CDR3 sequences, under 12% occurring once. The germline V gene has CDR1 SGHRS and CDR2 YFSETQ. This CDR3 region has 17 residues. V was clipped by 0 bases and J by 3 bases; unmatched bases: 9. This entry comes from a study of T-cell reconstitution after alpha-beta-depleted transplantation in children. The source was PBMCs from the stem cell graft donor, collected from the stem cell graft. This TCR was recovered from a human donor who donated a stem cell graft to a child with acute myeloid leukemia. This chain joins TRBV5-1 and TRBJ2-1; 7 bases match TRBD2. CDR3 region: CASSLGSLAVYYNEQFF. The CDR3 DNA reads TGCGCCAGCAGCTTGGGGTCGCTAGCGGTATACTACAATGAGCAGTTCTTC.